This entry concerns a single T cell receptor (beta chain). Its antigen remains unidentified. No clone much larger than this one lies a single base away; base qualities are absent. The sample originates from a study of human T cells and chemical hapten exposure listed by TCRdb under 2021. Study-level background: For sensitization, 2% DPC in acetone was applied to an approximately 2 cm by approximately 2 cm area of upper inner arm skin. Libraries were combined into a pool for sequencing, and differences in TCR yield between samples came mainly from small differences in library volumes within the pool. Throughout the study period of approximately 23 weeks, patients also received therapeutic DPC doses to the scalp every week. Blood for TCR sequencing was provided by twenty-nine alopecia patients at one to four time points (pre-sensitization, 2, 6 and 24 weeks). Patient blood was sampled pre-sensitization (week 0) and at 2, 6 and about 24 weeks after DPC sensitization. Peripheral blood TCR repertoire changes were tracked in vivo in alopecia patients during primary and secondary sensitization to the hapten diphenylcyclopropenone (DPC). Most of the patients in the cohort were female, and the cohort covered alopecia areata with under or over 50% scalp involvement, alopecia totalis and alopecia universalis. Patch testing was done on the upper back using Finn chambers containing 0.01% DPC, and results were scored after 6 days according to International Contact Dermatitis Research Group standards.

The meaning of the sample's time point label: patch test 2, 6 weeks after DPC sensitization. In light of the paper, this sample's treatment or condition label describes: therapeutic diphenylcyclopropenone sensitization with weekly scalp DPC. Blood at each patch-test visit was drawn before the patch test was applied. Patients were eligible if aged 18 to 70, diagnosed with alopecia and judged suitable for DPC therapy, and pregnant patients were excluded. Total RNA was extracted from unfractionated whole blood collected in Tempus Blood RNA tubes. The paper's findings and limits, for the study overall: All patients had alopecia, a presumed autoimmune disease, so their immune response might differ from that of healthy individuals. Compared with pre-sensitization or healthy control sets, expanded TCRs formed significantly more large CDR3 similarity clusters, which is consistent with antigen-driven responses. No change with DPC sensitization was found in the number of TCRs above 1 in 1000 frequency, and no evidence of global repertoire structure alterations was found. After repeated subsampling, the strength of the expansion versus patch-test correlation and the threshold at which it became significant changed. The number of PT1 expanded TCRs positively correlated with patch test score, significant at thresholds 8, 16 and 32 but not 4.

Deletion took 2 bases off V and 6 bases off J, with a span of 17 bases between the germline ends. In the germline V gene, CDR1 corresponds to SQVTM and CDR2 to ANQGSEA. From the cysteine through the phenylalanine, the CDR3 covers 15 amino acids. The kept DNA is CDR3 alone, 45 bases in frame from the first base. Library preparation used RACE. TCRdb records NextSeq 500 as the sequencer. During library preparation, unique molecular identifiers were attached to individual cDNA molecules so that TCRs could be counted in a quantitative, reproducible way. From each blood RNA sample, both TCR alpha and TCR beta chains were sequenced. Processing in the source paper ran as follows. The median number of TCRs per sample was approximately 96,000, ranging from about 20,000 to 750,000. V, J and CDR3 annotation of the TCR reads was carried out using the Decombinator software suite. For PS versus PT1 abundance plots, all samples were subsampled to the same number of TCRs (28,000). Expanded TCRs were defined as absent before sensitization and observed at least eight times at the 2-week time point. TCRdb handled the public reads itself, with Q25 trimming in fastp and clone calling in MiXCR, and kept productive beta chains. When rows share a CDR3 protein, they turn into one entry using the most common DNA and genes. TCRdb's processing, not the study's, gives the V and J calls here. This sample holds approximately 89,000 distinct CDR3 sequences; roughly 10% were observed only once. The ten largest make up roughly 2.3% of the sample.

The source was whole blood, collected in connection with sensitization to the hapten diphenylcyclopropenone (DPC). The TCR originated in a woman aged 25 to 45 with alopecia areata. Some clones in this sample may be carry-over from other donors' samples. The sequence links TRBV29-1 to TRBJ2-1, with a weak D call of TRBD1 (6 bases match). The bases read TGCAGCGTTGAACTATCTGGACAGACAATCAATGAGCAGTTCTTC. Its product reads: CSVELSGQTINEQFF.